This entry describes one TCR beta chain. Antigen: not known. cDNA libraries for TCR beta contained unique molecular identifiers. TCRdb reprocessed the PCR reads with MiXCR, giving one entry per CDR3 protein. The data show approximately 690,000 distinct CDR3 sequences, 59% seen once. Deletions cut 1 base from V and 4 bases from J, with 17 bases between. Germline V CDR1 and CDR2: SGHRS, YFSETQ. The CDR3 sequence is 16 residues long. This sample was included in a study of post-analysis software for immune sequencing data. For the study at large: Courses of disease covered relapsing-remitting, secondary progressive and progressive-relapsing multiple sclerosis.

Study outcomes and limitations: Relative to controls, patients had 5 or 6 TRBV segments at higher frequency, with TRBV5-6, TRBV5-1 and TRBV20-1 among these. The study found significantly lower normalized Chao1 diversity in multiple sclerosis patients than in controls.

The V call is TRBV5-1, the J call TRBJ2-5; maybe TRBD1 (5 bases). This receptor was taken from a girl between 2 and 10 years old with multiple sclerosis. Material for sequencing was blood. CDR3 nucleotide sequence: TGCGCCAGCAGCTTGTCGGTTCCAGGGTCGGGAGAGACCCAGTACTTC. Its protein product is CASSLSVPGSGETQYF. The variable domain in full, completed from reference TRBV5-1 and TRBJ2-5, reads KAGVTQTPRYLIKTRGQQVTLSCSPISGHRSVSWYQQTPGQGLQFLFEYFSETQRNKGNFPGRFSGRQFSNSRSEMNVSTLELGDSALYLCASSLSVPGSGETQYFGPGTRLLVL.